The rows below give T cell receptor beta chains drawn from one sample of a study of CD8 T cells in Susac syndrome. TCRdb re-called the immunoSEQ multiplex PCR reads through MiXCR, storing one row per CDR3 protein. Of approximately 230,000 distinct CDR3 sequences listed, 93% were seen once; the top ten hold 0.06% to 0.08%. Input material: CD4+ T cells from PBMCs. The receptors derive from a human donor with multiple sclerosis. CDR3s include the opening cysteine and the closing phenylalanine or tryptophan. Each record gives: V gene, clone size, D gene, J gene, CDR3 protein, CDR3 DNA. The D gene is left open where the match is weak. Size values are once, few and many counts, or a class for expanded clones, and some rows have none.

TRBV3-1	.	TRBD2	TRBJ2-1	CASSPGTSNGNEQFF	TGTGCCAGCAGTCCCGGGACTAGTAATGGCAATGAGCAGTTCTTC
TRBV5-1	.	TRBD1	TRBJ1-1	CASSIRDSNTEAFF	TGCGCCAGCAGCATCCGGGACAGTAACACTGAAGCTTTCTTT
TRBV5-4	.	TRBD2	TRBJ2-1	CASSSGRFPYNEQFF	TGTGCCAGCAGCTCCGGGAGGTTCCCCTACAATGAGCAGTTCTTC
TRBV30	.	.	TRBJ2-5	CAWRRGGLGQETQYF	TGTGCCTGGAGGAGGGGGGGGCTAGGGCAAGAGACCCAGTACTTC
TRBV30	.	.	TRBJ2-1	CAWSAGRSYNEQFF	TGTGCCTGGAGCGCGGGACGATCCTACAATGAGCAGTTCTTC
TRBV19	.	.	TRBJ1-5	CASSTVIHSNQPQHF	TGTGCCAGTAGTACGGTGATACATAGCAATCAGCCCCAGCATTTT
TRBV5-6	.	TRBD1	TRBJ2-6	CASSLEWSGGSGANVLTF	TGTGCCAGCAGCTTGGAGTGGTCAGGGGGCTCTGGGGCCAACGTCCTGACTTTC
TRBV20-1	.	.	TRBJ2-5	CSAPPLARQETQYF	TGCAGTGCACCGCCCCTAGCGCGCCAAGAGACCCAGTACTTC
TRBV29-1	.	.	TRBJ1-2	CSVEEGASYGYTF	TGCAGCGTTGAAGAGGGGGCGAGTTATGGCTACACCTTC
TRBV18	.	TRBD2	TRBJ2-5	CASSPEGGPSETQYF	TGTGCCAGCTCACCAGAGGGAGGGCCCTCAGAGACCCAGTACTTC
TRBV19	.	.	TRBJ1-3	CATKSAGNTIYF	TGTGCCACTAAAAGCGCTGGAAACACCATATATTTT
TRBV28	.	.	TRBJ1-5	CASSSIQAGIGNQPQHF	TGTGCCAGCAGTTCCATCCAAGCAGGGATTGGCAATCAGCCCCAGCATTTT
TRBV7-3	.	.	TRBJ1-2	CASSPQRPISYGYTF	TGTGCCAGCAGCCCGCAGCGACCGATATCTTATGGCTACACCTTC
TRBV15	.	.	TRBJ2-3	CATSSYGQNTDTQYF	TGTGCCACCAGCAGCTACGGACAGAACACAGATACGCAGTATTTT
TRBV18	once	TRBD1	TRBJ2-1	CASSPGQGATYNEQFF	TGTGCCAGCTCACCAGGACAGGGTGCGACCTACAATGAGCAGTTCTTC
TRBV29-1	.	TRBD1	TRBJ1-1	CSVDRGGQNTEAFF	TGCAGCGTGGACAGGGGAGGGCAAAACACTGAAGCTTTCTTT
TRBV20-1	once	.	TRBJ2-3	CSARDPGPDTQYF	TGCAGTGCTAGAGATCCTGGCCCAGATACGCAGTATTTT